These T cell receptor beta chains were read from a single sample in a study of CD8+ T cells in alopecia areata. The table came from immunoSEQ multiplex PCR; TCRdb's copy has only in-frame clones and leaves some out. This table has about 150,000 clones, 80% to 90% appearing once. The input for sequencing was CD8+ T cells sorted from blood, taken at week 0. The receptors shown here come from a human donor with alopecia areata. CDR3s include the opening cysteine and the closing phenylalanine or tryptophan. Each record gives: clone size, D gene, J gene, V gene, CDR3 DNA, CDR3 protein. D genes are given only for firm matches. Clone size is given for some rows only: seen once, a few or many times, or a class if the clone is expanded.

clone size: .; D gene: .; J gene: TRBJ2-1; V gene: TRBV4-1; CDR3 DNA: TGCGCCAGCAGCCTGGGGGAGGACTTCGTTTACAATGAGCAGTTCTTC; CDR3 protein: CASSLGEDFVYNEQFF
clone size: once; D gene: TRBD1; J gene: TRBJ2-3; V gene: TRBV27; CDR3 DNA: TGTGCCAGCAGTGACCGGACAGGGGCCACAGATACGCAGTATTTT; CDR3 protein: CASSDRTGATDTQYF
clone size: .; D gene: .; J gene: TRBJ1-1; V gene: TRBV5-4; CDR3 DNA: TGTGCCAGCAGTCCCACGGGGACTGAAGCTTTCTTT; CDR3 protein: CASSPTGTEAFF
clone size: .; D gene: TRBD1; J gene: TRBJ2-1; V gene: TRBV14; CDR3 DNA: TGTGCCAGCAGCCATCGCAGGGGGTTGGGTTACAATGAGCAGTTCTTC; CDR3 protein: CASSHRRGLGYNEQFF
clone size: .; D gene: .; J gene: TRBJ2-1; V gene: TRBV4-2; CDR3 DNA: TGTGCCAGCCGAGGAGGGACCGAGCAGTTCTTC; CDR3 protein: CASRGGTEQFF
clone size: .; D gene: TRBD2; J gene: TRBJ2-1; V gene: TRBV29-1; CDR3 DNA: TGCAGCGTTGACGCCGGGAGGGCCTCTGTGAATGAGCAGTTCTTC; CDR3 protein: CSVDAGRASVNEQFF
clone size: .; D gene: .; J gene: TRBJ1-5; V gene: TRBV25-1; CDR3 DNA: TGTGCCAGCAGTGAAGGATATCAGCCCCAGCATTTT; CDR3 protein: CASSEGYQPQHF
clone size: .; D gene: TRBD1; J gene: TRBJ2-7; V gene: TRBV27; CDR3 DNA: TGTGCCAGCAGGGGACAGGGGCGGTACGAGCAGTACTTC; CDR3 protein: CASRGQGRYEQYF
clone size: .; D gene: TRBD2; J gene: TRBJ2-7; V gene: TRBV7-2; CDR3 DNA: TGTGCCAGCAGCCACTCGGGAGCGGGGGGCTCCTACGAGCAGTACTTC; CDR3 protein: CASSHSGAGGSYEQYF
clone size: .; D gene: .; J gene: TRBJ2-1; V gene: TRBV29-1; CDR3 DNA: TGCAGCGTTGTAGGGAGCTCCTACAATGAGCAGTTCTTC; CDR3 protein: CSVVGSSYNEQFF
clone size: .; D gene: .; J gene: TRBJ2-7; V gene: TRBV19; CDR3 DNA: TGTGCCAGTAGTGCCGGACAAGCCTACGAGCAGTACTTC; CDR3 protein: CASSAGQAYEQYF
clone size: .; D gene: .; J gene: TRBJ1-1; V gene: TRBV29-1; CDR3 DNA: TGCAGCGTTGCGGGAGGGACGAAGAACACTGAAGCTTTCTTT; CDR3 protein: CSVAGGTKNTEAFF
clone size: .; D gene: TRBD2; J gene: TRBJ2-3; V gene: TRBV11-2; CDR3 DNA: TGTGCCAGCAGCTTAGAACCGCCGGGACTAGCCCCAGATACGCAGTATTTT; CDR3 protein: CASSLEPPGLAPDTQYF
clone size: once; D gene: .; J gene: TRBJ1-1; V gene: TRBV29-1; CDR3 DNA: TGCAGCGTCCAGGAGAACACTGAAGCTTTCTTT; CDR3 protein: CSVQENTEAFF
clone size: .; D gene: .; J gene: TRBJ2-5; V gene: TRBV27; CDR3 DNA: TGTGCCAGCAGTCTCATGTGGGGAGAAGAGACCCAGTACTTC; CDR3 protein: CASSLMWGEETQYF
clone size: few; D gene: .; J gene: TRBJ2-3; V gene: TRBV6-5; CDR3 DNA: TGTGCCAGCAGTGAATTTCCGAACACAGATACGCAGTATTTT; CDR3 protein: CASSEFPNTDTQYF
clone size: .; D gene: .; J gene: TRBJ2-7; V gene: TRBV29-1; CDR3 DNA: TGCAGCGTTGATGTGGGACATCTCTCCTACGAGCAGTACTTC; CDR3 protein: CSVDVGHLSYEQYF
clone size: .; D gene: .; J gene: TRBJ1-4; V gene: TRBV9; CDR3 DNA: TGTGCCAGCAGCGTCCCAGGACTGGGCTTGAGCGAAAAACTGTTTTTT; CDR3 protein: CASSVPGLGLSEKLFF
clone size: .; D gene: .; J gene: TRBJ1-3; V gene: TRBV7-9; CDR3 DNA: TGTGCCAGCAGCGTACCCCTGCGCTCTGGAAACACCATATATTTT; CDR3 protein: CASSVPLRSGNTIYF
clone size: .; D gene: TRBD1; J gene: TRBJ2-7; V gene: TRBV14; CDR3 DNA: TGTGCCAGCAGCCAAGATCGGTTGGACAGGCTGTTAGAGCAGTACTTC; CDR3 protein: CASSQDRLDRLLEQYF
clone size: .; D gene: TRBD2; J gene: TRBJ2-7; V gene: TRBV7-2; CDR3 DNA: TGTGCCAGCAGCTTGGGGCTAGCGGGAGGTATCCACGAGCAGTACTTC; CDR3 protein: CASSLGLAGGIHEQYF
clone size: once; D gene: .; J gene: TRBJ2-7; V gene: TRBV9; CDR3 DNA: TGTGCCAGCAGCGTAGAATATAGCGCCTCCTACGAGCAGTACTTC; CDR3 protein: CASSVEYSASYEQYF
clone size: .; D gene: TRBD2; J gene: TRBJ2-7; V gene: TRBV7-9; CDR3 DNA: TGTGCCAGCAGCGCCTTAGCGGGAGATCCCTACGAGCAGTACTTC; CDR3 protein: CASSALAGDPYEQYF
clone size: once; D gene: .; J gene: TRBJ2-7; V gene: TRBV30; CDR3 DNA: TGTGCCTGGACCGCGGGGACCTACGAGCAGTACTTC; CDR3 protein: CAWTAGTYEQYF
clone size: .; D gene: .; J gene: TRBJ2-1; V gene: TRBV11-2; CDR3 DNA: TGTGCCAGCAGCTTAGGTACCGGGGGCGGGTATGAGCAGTTCTTC; CDR3 protein: CASSLGTGGGYEQFF
clone size: .; D gene: TRBD2; J gene: TRBJ2-1; V gene: TRBV4-2; CDR3 DNA: TGTGCCAGCAGCCAAGATGTGAGCGGGGGACAGTTCTTC; CDR3 protein: CASSQDVSGGQFF
clone size: .; D gene: .; J gene: TRBJ2-2; V gene: TRBV29-1; CDR3 DNA: TGCAGCGTGGAGAGAGGGGCGAACACCGGGGAGCTGTTTTTT; CDR3 protein: CSVERGANTGELFF
clone size: .; D gene: TRBD1; J gene: TRBJ2-1; V gene: TRBV19; CDR3 DNA: TGTGCCAGTAGTCAGGACAGGGGGCTAGACAATGAGCAGTTCTTC; CDR3 protein: CASSQDRGLDNEQFF
clone size: .; D gene: .; J gene: TRBJ1-2; V gene: TRBV29-1; CDR3 DNA: TGCAGCGTTGACTCGGCAGCTTCTAACTATGGCTACACCTTC; CDR3 protein: CSVDSAASNYGYTF
clone size: .; D gene: .; J gene: TRBJ2-1; V gene: TRBV27; CDR3 DNA: TGTGCCAGCAGTACATCACGTCAGGGGAATGAGCAGTTCTTC; CDR3 protein: CASSTSRQGNEQFF
clone size: .; D gene: TRBD2; J gene: TRBJ2-2; V gene: TRBV9; CDR3 DNA: TGTGCCAGCAGCGTCCCCCTCGAGCGGGAGAGGACCGGGGAGCTGTTTTTT; CDR3 protein: CASSVPLERERTGELFF
clone size: .; D gene: .; J gene: TRBJ2-7; V gene: TRBV5-1; CDR3 DNA: TGCGCCAGCAGCTTGGGAGCCGGGGAGCAGTACTTC; CDR3 protein: CASSLGAGEQYF
clone size: .; D gene: TRBD1; J gene: TRBJ2-7; V gene: TRBV27; CDR3 DNA: TGTGCCAGCAGTCCCGTTGACAGGGTGGGGGAAAGGGACTACGAGCAGTACTTC; CDR3 protein: CASSPVDRVGERDYEQYF
clone size: .; D gene: TRBD1; J gene: TRBJ1-5; V gene: TRBV11-2; CDR3 DNA: TGTGCCAGCAGCCTACAAAAAACAGGGGGCAAGGATCAGCCCCAGCATTTT; CDR3 protein: CASSLQKTGGKDQPQHF
clone size: .; D gene: TRBD2; J gene: TRBJ2-7; V gene: TRBV7-9; CDR3 DNA: TGTGCCAGCAGCTTATCTCGAACTAGCGTTGTCGAGCAGTACTTC; CDR3 protein: CASSLSRTSVVEQYF
clone size: .; D gene: TRBD1; J gene: TRBJ2-1; V gene: TRBV29-1; CDR3 DNA: TGCAGCGTCCGGGACAGTCCCCATGAGCAGTTCTTC; CDR3 protein: CSVRDSPHEQFF
clone size: .; D gene: TRBD1; J gene: TRBJ2-7; V gene: TRBV5-1; CDR3 DNA: TGCGCCAGCAGCTTCGAACCGGGACAGGCCTACGAGCAGTACTTC; CDR3 protein: CASSFEPGQAYEQYF